Listed below are T cell receptor beta chains from one sample, sequenced in a study of T cells in narcolepsy. This table comes from immunoSEQ multiplex PCR, and its TCRdb copy is limited to in-frame clones, with some not included. This table holds 25,000 or so clones, over 75% found once. Sequenced material: memory (CD45RA-) CD4+ T cells from blood. Receptor source: a human donor in good health. The CDR3 runs from the conserved cysteine through the conserved F or W. D genes are given only for firm matches. Some rows have no size entry. The others give once, few or many, or a class for an expanded clone.

>.|.|TRBJ1-4|TRBV7-8
TGTGCCAGCAGCCCCTACCGGGCCTTTAATGAAAAACTGTTTTTT
CASSPYRAFNEKLFF
>.|TRBD1|TRBJ1-5|TRBV6-6
TGTGCCAGCAGTCTGGGACAGGACAATCAGCCCCAGCATTTT
CASSLGQDNQPQHF
>few|.|TRBJ1-2|TRBV2
TGTGCCAGCAGCTACAGAGGATTGGAGGGAGGCTACACCTTC
CASSYRGLEGGYTF
>.|.|TRBJ2-4|TRBV6-6
TGTGCCAGCAGTGACCCTGGACTAGCCAAAAACATTCAGTACTTC
CASSDPGLAKNIQYF
>.|TRBD1|TRBJ2-3|TRBV10-3
TGTGCCATCAGCGGACAGGGCGATACGCAGTATTTT
CAISGQGDTQYF
>.|.|TRBJ2-7|TRBV14
TGTGCCAGCAGCCAAGATCTGAGTCCCTTGTACGAGCAGTACTTC
CASSQDLSPLYEQYF
>.|.|TRBJ2-4|TRBV14
TGTGCCAGCAGCCAAGACAGCAGGGGACGGGGCATTCAGTACTTC
CASSQDSRGRGIQYF
>once|.|TRBJ1-2|TRBV6-5
TGTGCCAGCAGTTATGGCAGAAACTATGGCTACACCTTC
CASSYGRNYGYTF
>.|TRBD2|TRBJ2-3|TRBV6-1
TGTGCCAGCAGTGTTACTAGCGGGAGGGCCGAAACAGATACGCAGTATTTT
CASSVTSGRAETDTQYF
>.|.|TRBJ1-3|TRBV29-1
TGCAGCGTTGAAGGGTTTTCAAGCTCTGGAAACACCATATATTTT
CSVEGFSSSGNTIYF
>once|TRBD2|TRBJ2-5|TRBV6-5
TGTGCCAGCAGTTACTCTGCGGGAGGGCCCGGAGAGACCCAGTACTTC
CASSYSAGGPGETQYF
>.|.|TRBJ1-5|TRBV30
TGTGCCTGGAGTGCCCAGGGGAATCAGCCCCAGCATTTT
CAWSAQGNQPQHF
>.|.|TRBJ2-1|TRBV7-8
TGTGCCAGCAGCTTAGCGGCGGTAGCGACGGTCTTC
CASSLAAVATVF
>few|.|TRBJ2-7|TRBV6-6
TGTGCCAGCAAGGGGGATGGGGACTCCTACGAGCAGTACTTC
CASKGDGDSYEQYF
>.|.|TRBJ1-4|TRBV19
TGTGCCAGCAGGGCAGCGGGAGGTAATGAAAAACTGTTTTTT
CASRAAGGNEKLFF
>.|.|TRBJ2-5|TRBV2
TGTGCCAGCAGTGTACCGCCCGGGGAGACCCAGTACTTC
CASSVPPGETQYF
>.|.|TRBJ2-3|TRBV6-1
TGTGCCAGCAGTCCCTTTGTTAAGGATACGCAGTATTTT
CASSPFVKDTQYF
>.|TRBD2|TRBJ2-3|TRBV5-4
TGTGCCAGCAGCCAAAAGCGGGATTTCGCAGATACGCAGTATTTT
CASSQKRDFADTQYF
>.|.|TRBJ2-3|TRBV20-1
TGCAGTCCCGGGAGCACAGATACGCAGTATTTT
CSPGSTDTQYF
>.|TRBD2|TRBJ2-1|TRBV6-1
TGTGCCAGCAGTGCGGGACTAGCGGCTAATGAGCAGTTCTTC
CASSAGLAANEQFF
>.|.|TRBJ2-2|TRBV11-2
TGTGCCAGCAGCTCCCGGGACGCAGCCACCGGGGAGCTGTTTTTT
CASSSRDAATGELFF
>.|.|TRBJ2-2|TRBV5-1
TGCGCCAGCAGCTCCGCCCGGGGACCCAACACCGGGGAGCTGTTTTTT
CASSSARGPNTGELFF
>.|.|TRBJ2-4|TRBV18
TGTGCCAGCTCACCCCCCCCCGAGGCTGTTGGAGCCAAAAACATTCAGTACTTC
CASSPPPEAVGAKNIQYF
>.|.|TRBJ1-1|TRBV14
TGTGCCAGCAGCAAACAGGGTCCCTATGGAGCTTTCTTT
CASSKQGPYGAFF
>few|TRBD1|TRBJ2-6|TRBV19
TGTGCCAGCACGACCCTCGACAGGGGGCGTTCTGGGGCCAACGTCCTGACTTTC
CASTTLDRGRSGANVLTF
>.|.|TRBJ2-7|TRBV19
TGTGCCAGTAGTATCTACGGTTCGAGCTCCTACGAGCAGTACTTC
CASSIYGSSSYEQYF
>.|.|TRBJ2-3|TRBV30
TGTGCCTGGAGGCCCGCTCTAGGAGGCACAGATACGCAGTATTTT
CAWRPALGGTDTQYF
>few|.|TRBJ1-3|TRBV7-2
TGTGCCAGCAGCTCCGAATTCACAGGAAGAAACACCATATATTTT
CASSSEFTGRNTIYF
>.|TRBD2|TRBJ2-3|TRBV10-3
TGTGCCACCTTAGCGGGAACGGCAGATACGCAGTATTTT
CATLAGTADTQYF